This TCR beta chain was profiled in a study of T cells in Graves' hyperthyroidism and ophthalmopathy. On the basis of clinical symptoms, serum thyroxine and TRAb, thyroid ultrasound and orbital computed tomography, diagnoses were made. Researchers amplified the TCR beta CDR3 regions from RNA transcripts. When the TCR CDR3 underwent first-round RT-PCR, the HTBI primer set was used. MiXCR, applied by TCRdb to the multiplex PCR reads, yields one record per CDR3 protein. This table holds approximately 720,000 distinct CDR3 sequences, about 17% found once. Trimming shortened V by 1 base and J by 4 bases, and 16 bases separated the two germline ends. Germline V gene sequence: CDR1 PRHDT, CDR2 FYEKMQ (reference sequence). The CDR3 runs 16 residues. This clonotype appeared many times.

The clonotype comes from a woman in her fifties or sixties with Graves' hyperthyroidism that later progressed to Graves' ophthalmopathy. The sequenced material came from blood. The rearrangement uses TRBV13 and TRBJ1-2; tentative D call: TRBD1 (5 bases). Here the CDR3 DNA reads TGTGCCAGCAGCTTAGCGGCAGGTGGAAGGGGCTATGGCTACACCTTC. Residues: CASSLAAGGRGYGYTF.